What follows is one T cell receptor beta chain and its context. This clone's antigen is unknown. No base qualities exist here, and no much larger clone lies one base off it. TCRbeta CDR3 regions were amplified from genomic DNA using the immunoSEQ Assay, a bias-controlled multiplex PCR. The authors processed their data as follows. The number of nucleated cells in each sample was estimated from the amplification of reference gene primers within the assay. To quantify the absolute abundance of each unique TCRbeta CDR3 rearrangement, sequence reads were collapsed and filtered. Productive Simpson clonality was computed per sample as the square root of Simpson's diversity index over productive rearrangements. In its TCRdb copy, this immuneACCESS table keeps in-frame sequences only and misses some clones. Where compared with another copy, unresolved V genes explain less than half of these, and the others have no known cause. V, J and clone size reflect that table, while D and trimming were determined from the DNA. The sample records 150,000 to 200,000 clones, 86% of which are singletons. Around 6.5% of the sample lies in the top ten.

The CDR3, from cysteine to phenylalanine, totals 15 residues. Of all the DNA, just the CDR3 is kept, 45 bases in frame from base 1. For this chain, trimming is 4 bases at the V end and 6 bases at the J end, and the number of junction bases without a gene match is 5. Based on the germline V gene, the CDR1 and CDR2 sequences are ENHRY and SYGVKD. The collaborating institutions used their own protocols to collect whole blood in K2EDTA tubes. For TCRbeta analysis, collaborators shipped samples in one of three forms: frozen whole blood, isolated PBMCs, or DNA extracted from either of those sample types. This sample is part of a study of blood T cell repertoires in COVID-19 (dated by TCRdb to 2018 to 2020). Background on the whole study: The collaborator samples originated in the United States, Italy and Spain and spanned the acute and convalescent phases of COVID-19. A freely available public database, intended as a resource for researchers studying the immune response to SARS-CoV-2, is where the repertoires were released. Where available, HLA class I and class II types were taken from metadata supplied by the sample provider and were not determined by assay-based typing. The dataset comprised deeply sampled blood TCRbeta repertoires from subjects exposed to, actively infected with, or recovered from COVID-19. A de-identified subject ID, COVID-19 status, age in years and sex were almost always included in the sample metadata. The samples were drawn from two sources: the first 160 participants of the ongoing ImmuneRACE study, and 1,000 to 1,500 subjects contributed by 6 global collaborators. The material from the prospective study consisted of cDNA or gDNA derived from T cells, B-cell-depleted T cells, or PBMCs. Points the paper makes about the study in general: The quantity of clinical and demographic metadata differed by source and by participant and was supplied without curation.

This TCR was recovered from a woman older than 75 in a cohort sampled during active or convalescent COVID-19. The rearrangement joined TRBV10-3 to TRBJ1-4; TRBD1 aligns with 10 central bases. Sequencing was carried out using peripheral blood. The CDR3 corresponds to CAISASGTGDEKLFF. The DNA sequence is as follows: TGTGCCATCAGTGCGTCCGGGACAGGGGATGAAAAACTGTTTTTT.